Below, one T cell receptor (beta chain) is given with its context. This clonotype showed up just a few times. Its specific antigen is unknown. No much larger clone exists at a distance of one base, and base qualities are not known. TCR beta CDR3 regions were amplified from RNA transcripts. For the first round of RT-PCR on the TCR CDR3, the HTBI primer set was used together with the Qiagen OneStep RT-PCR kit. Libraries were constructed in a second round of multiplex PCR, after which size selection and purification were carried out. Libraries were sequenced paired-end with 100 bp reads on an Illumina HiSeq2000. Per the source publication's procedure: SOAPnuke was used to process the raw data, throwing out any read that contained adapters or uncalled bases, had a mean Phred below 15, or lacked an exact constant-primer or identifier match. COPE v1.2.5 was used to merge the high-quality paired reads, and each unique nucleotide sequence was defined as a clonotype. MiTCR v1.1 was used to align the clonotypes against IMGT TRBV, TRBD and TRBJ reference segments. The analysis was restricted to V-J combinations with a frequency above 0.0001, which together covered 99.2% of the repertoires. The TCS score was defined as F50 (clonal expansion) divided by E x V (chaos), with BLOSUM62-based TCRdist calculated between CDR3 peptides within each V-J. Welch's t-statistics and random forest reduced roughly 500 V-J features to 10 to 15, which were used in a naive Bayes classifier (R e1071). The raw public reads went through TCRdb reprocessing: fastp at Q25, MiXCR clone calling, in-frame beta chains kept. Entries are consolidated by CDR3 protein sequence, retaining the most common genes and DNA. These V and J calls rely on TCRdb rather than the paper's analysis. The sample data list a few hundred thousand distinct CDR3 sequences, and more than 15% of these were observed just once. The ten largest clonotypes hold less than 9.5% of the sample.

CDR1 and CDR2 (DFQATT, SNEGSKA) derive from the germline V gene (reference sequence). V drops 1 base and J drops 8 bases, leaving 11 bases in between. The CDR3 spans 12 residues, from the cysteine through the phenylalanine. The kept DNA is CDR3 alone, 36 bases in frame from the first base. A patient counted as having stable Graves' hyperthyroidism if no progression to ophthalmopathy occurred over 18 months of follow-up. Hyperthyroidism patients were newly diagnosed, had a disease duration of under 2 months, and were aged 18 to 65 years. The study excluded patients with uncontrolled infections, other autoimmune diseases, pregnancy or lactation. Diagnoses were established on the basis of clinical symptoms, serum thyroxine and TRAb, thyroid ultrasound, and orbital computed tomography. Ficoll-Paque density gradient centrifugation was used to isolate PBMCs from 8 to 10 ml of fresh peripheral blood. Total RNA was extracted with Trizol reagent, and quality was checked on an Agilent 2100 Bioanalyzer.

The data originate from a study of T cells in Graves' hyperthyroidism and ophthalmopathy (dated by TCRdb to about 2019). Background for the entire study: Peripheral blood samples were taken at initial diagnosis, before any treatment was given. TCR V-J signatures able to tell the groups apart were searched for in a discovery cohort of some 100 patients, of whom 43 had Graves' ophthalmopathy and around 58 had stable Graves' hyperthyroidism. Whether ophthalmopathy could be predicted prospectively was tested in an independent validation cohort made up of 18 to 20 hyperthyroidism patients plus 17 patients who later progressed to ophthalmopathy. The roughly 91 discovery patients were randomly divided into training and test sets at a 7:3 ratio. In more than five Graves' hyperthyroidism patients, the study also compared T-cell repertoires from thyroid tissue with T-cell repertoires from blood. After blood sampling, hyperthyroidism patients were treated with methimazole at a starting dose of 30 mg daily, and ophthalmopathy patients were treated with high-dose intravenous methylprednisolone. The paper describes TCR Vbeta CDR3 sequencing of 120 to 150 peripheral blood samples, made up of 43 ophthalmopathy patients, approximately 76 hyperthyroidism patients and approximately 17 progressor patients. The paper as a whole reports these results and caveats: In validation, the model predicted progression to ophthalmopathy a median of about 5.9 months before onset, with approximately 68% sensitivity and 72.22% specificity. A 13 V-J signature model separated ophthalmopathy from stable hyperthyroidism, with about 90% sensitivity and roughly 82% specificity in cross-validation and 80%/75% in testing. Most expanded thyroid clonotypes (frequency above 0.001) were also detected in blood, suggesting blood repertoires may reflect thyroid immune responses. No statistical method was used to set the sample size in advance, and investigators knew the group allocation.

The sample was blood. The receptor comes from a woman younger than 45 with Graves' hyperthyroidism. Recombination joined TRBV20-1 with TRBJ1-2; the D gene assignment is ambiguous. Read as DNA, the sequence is TGCAGTGCTAGAGGGCAGCTTGGGGGCTACACCTTC. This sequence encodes CSARGQLGGYTF.